This T cell receptor (beta chain) comes out of a study of T cell responses to AZD1222 COVID-19 vaccine. Study-level findings and limits: Donor demographics were predominantly white British with a female majority; clonal diversity may be underestimated.

As for this clone: The antigen is unknown.

This table comes from immunoSEQ multiplex PCR, and its TCRdb copy is limited to in-frame clones, with some not included. The table shows some 200,000 clones, with about 95% occurring only once. V was pared by 1 base and J by 6 bases, with 10 bases between. Germline V gene lookup returns CDR1 SEHNR and CDR2 FQNEAQ (reference sequence). This CDR3 spans 14 amino acids. The sequence derives from an adult who received the MenACWY meningococcal vaccine as a control. The rearrangement links TRBV7-9 to TRBJ1-3; maybe TRBD1 (5 bases). The sequencing used peripheral blood, collected 28 days after the second dose of the MenACWY control vaccine. The CDR3 region has the DNA TGTGCCAGCAGCTTAGTCCAGGGTGCAAACACCATATATTTT. Its translation: CASSLVQGANTIYF.